Listed below are T cell receptor beta chains from one sample, sequenced in a study of PD-L1 blockade in urothelial cancer. TCRdb's copy holds only in-frame clones and misses some; the assay was immunoSEQ multiplex PCR. There are 1,500 to 2,000 clones in the sample; around 30% occur only once, and about 33% lies in the top ten. Sequences were derived from tumor tissue, sampled before atezolizumab (anti-PD-L1) treatment. The receptors stem from a man in his fifties or sixties with urothelial cancer. CDR3s include the opening cysteine and the closing phenylalanine or tryptophan. D genes are given only for firm matches. Rows may omit the clone size; those that give it use once, few, many or a size class.

>-|TRBJ1-1|-|TRBV6-8
CASSRANTEAFF
TGTGCCAGCAGCAGGGCCAACACTGAAGCTTTCTTT
>-|TRBJ1-4|TRBD1|TRBV19
CASTGRQGYEKLFF
TGTGCCAGTACCGGCCGACAGGGGTATGAAAAACTGTTTTTT
>few|TRBJ1-6|-|TRBV6-8
CAITPGGNSPLHF
TGTGCCATCACCCCGGGGGGTAATTCACCCCTCCACTTT
>many|TRBJ2-7|TRBD2|TRBV6-8
CASSRTSGGTGEQYF
TGTGCCAGCAGTCGGACTAGCGGGGGCACTGGAGAGCAGTACTTC
>medium-sized|TRBJ2-7|TRBD1|TRBV10-3
CAISEPGTGGLGEQYF
TGTGCCATCAGTGAGCCAGGGACAGGGGGTTTAGGGGAGCAGTACTTC
>-|TRBJ1-2|-|TRBV29-1
CSVVTGTKNYGYTF
TGCAGCGTCGTCACCGGGACGAAAAACTATGGCTACACCTTC
>medium-sized|TRBJ1-5|TRBD1|TRBV10-3
CAISEGTGTGQPQHF
TGTGCCATCAGTGAGGGGACAGGGACTGGACAGCCCCAGCATTTT
>-|TRBJ2-7|-|TRBV18
CASSPGTGPSYEQYF
TGTGCCAGCTCACCAGGAACGGGGCCCTCCTACGAGCAGTACTTC
>-|TRBJ1-5|-|TRBV28
CASSLIPGAADQPQHF
TGTGCCAGCAGTTTAATACCGGGGGCGGCGGATCAGCCCCAGCATTTT
>medium-sized|TRBJ2-3|-|TRBV9
CASSVDIRTTDTQYF
TGTGCCAGCAGCGTAGATATCCGGACCACAGATACGCAGTATTTT
>-|TRBJ2-7|-|TRBV5-1
CASSLVSLGQGGAYEQYF
TGCGCCAGCAGCTTGGTGTCACTGGGCCAGGGGGGAGCCTACGAGCAGTACTTC
>medium-sized|TRBJ1-5|-|TRBV11-3
CASSAPDRGNQPQHF
TGTGCCAGCAGCGCCCCCGACCGAGGCAATCAGCCCCAGCATTTT
>many|TRBJ1-5|-|TRBV11-3
CASSLGWEGFNQPQHF
TGTGCCAGCAGCTTAGGGTGGGAGGGCTTTAATCAGCCCCAGCATTTT
>-|TRBJ1-2|-|TRBV10-2
CASRPGTDYGYTF
TGCGCCAGCAGACCCGGGACGGACTATGGCTACACCTTC
>-|TRBJ2-7|-|TRBV18
CASSPQSGSSSYEQYF
TGTGCCAGCTCACCACAATCAGGGTCAAGCTCCTACGAGCAGTACTTC
>-|TRBJ2-7|TRBD1|TRBV18
CASSGIGGNLHEQYF
TGTGCCAGCTCAGGGATAGGGGGCAACCTCCACGAGCAGTACTTC
>medium-sized|TRBJ2-1|TRBD1|TRBV11-3
CASSFLRGQDEQFF
TGTGCCAGCAGCTTCCTCAGGGGGCAGGATGAGCAGTTCTTC
>many|TRBJ2-1|TRBD2|TRBV11-3
CASSSSGGTYNEQFF
TGTGCCAGCAGCTCTAGCGGGGGGACTTACAATGAGCAGTTCTTC
>large|TRBJ2-7|TRBD1|TRBV6-8
CASSDGTGGGYEQYF
TGTGCCAGCAGCGACGGGACAGGGGGCGGGTACGAGCAGTACTTC
>large|TRBJ1-5|-|TRBV28
CASSLAVSNQPQHF
TGTGCCAGCAGTTTGGCAGTTAGCAATCAGCCCCAGCATTTT
>-|TRBJ2-3|-|TRBV5-1
CASRVRLGPARDTQYF
TGCGCCAGCAGGGTGCGACTGGGGCCAGCGCGGGATACGCAGTATTTT
>-|TRBJ1-6|-|TRBV28
CASSPPDSFSPLHF
TGTGCCAGCAGTCCCCCCGACAGCTTTTCACCCCTTCACTTT
>few|TRBJ2-1|TRBD2|TRBV25-1
CASSDPLRAGGKFF
TGTGCCAGCAGTGACCCCCTAAGAGCGGGGGGTAAGTTCTTC
>-|TRBJ2-4|-|TRBV18
CASSPRGRGDIQYF
TGTGCCAGCTCACCAAGGGGGCGCGGGGACATTCAGTACTTC
>few|TRBJ2-1|-|TRBV11-3
CASSRTGSYNEQFF
TGTGCCAGCAGCCGGACGGGGAGCTACAATGAGCAGTTCTTC
>-|TRBJ2-7|TRBD1|TRBV28
CASSLRQGGQYF
TGTGCCAGCAGTCTCCGACAGGGGGGGCAGTACTTC
>-|TRBJ1-1|TRBD1|TRBV11-3
CASSLLWAGGTNTEAFF
TGTGCCAGCAGCTTGCTATGGGCAGGGGGTACGAACACTGAAGCTTTCTTT
>-|TRBJ1-2|-|TRBV23-1
CASSLASDYGYTF
TGCGCCAGCAGCTTGGCGTCAGACTATGGCTACACCTTC
>-|TRBJ2-5|TRBD1|TRBV19
CASSLRGRGETQYF
TGTGCCAGTAGTCTCAGGGGGCGCGGGGAGACCCAGTACTTC
>-|TRBJ1-4|-|TRBV19
CASSLQTGRASNEKLFF
TGTGCCAGTAGTCTCCAGACGGGCCGAGCCAGTAATGAAAAACTGTTTTTT
>few|TRBJ2-1|TRBD2|TRBV7-2
CASSFPSGEYNEQFF
TGTGCCAGCAGCTTTCCAAGCGGGGAGTACAATGAGCAGTTCTTC
>few|TRBJ2-3|-|TRBV6-8
CASRTVRDTQYF
TGTGCCAGCAGAACAGTGAGAGATACGCAGTATTTT
>-|TRBJ1-2|-|TRBV6-8
CASRAGRRDGYIGYTF
TGTGCCAGCAGAGCGGGACGCCGGGACGGCTATATCGGCTACACCTTC
>-|TRBJ1-6|-|TRBV18
CASSPVAGVNSPLHF
TGTGCCAGCTCACCCGTGGCAGGGGTCAATTCACCCCTCCACTTT
>-|TRBJ1-1|-|TRBV19
CASSTGQRNTEAFF
TGTGCCAGTAGTACCGGACAGCGGAACACTGAAGCTTTCTTT
>-|TRBJ2-1|TRBD2|TRBV5-1
CASSLSGGTAYNEQFF
TGCGCCAGCAGCCTTAGCGGGGGGACTGCATACAATGAGCAGTTCTTC
>few|TRBJ1-5|-|TRBV19
CASKRENSNQPQHF
TGTGCCAGTAAACGGGAAAATAGCAATCAGCCCCAGCATTTT
>medium-sized|TRBJ2-7|-|TRBV6-8
CASNRDNSYEQYF
TGTGCCAGCAACCGGGACAACTCCTACGAGCAGTACTTC
>-|TRBJ1-1|TRBD1|TRBV19
CASSFSGTGDTEAFF
TGTGCCAGTAGTTTCTCCGGGACAGGGGACACTGAAGCTTTCTTT
>medium-sized|TRBJ1-4|-|TRBV4-1
CASSQEPGFGEKLFF
TGCGCCAGCAGCCAAGAGCCGGGTTTTGGTGAAAAACTGTTTTTT